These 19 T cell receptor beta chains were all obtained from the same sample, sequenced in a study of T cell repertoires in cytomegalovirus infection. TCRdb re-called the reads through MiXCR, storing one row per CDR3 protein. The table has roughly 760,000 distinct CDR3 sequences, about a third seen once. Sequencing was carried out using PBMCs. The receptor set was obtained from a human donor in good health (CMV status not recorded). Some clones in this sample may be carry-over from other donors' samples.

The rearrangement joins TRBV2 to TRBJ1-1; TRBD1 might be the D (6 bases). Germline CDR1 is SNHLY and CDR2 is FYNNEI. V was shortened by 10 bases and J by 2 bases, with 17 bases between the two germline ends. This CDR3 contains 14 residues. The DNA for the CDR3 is TGTGCCATCCCGACAGGTCCGATCAACACTGAAGCTTTCTTT. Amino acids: CAIPTGPINTEAFF.

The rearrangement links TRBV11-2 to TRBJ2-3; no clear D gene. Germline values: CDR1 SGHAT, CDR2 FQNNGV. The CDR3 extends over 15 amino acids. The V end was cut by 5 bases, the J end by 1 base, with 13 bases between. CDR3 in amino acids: CASSPSLRGTDTQYF. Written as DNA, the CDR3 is TGTGCCAGCAGCCCCTCCCTCCGGGGCACAGATACGCAGTATTTT. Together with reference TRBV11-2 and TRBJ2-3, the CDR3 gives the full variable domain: EAGVAQSPRYKIIEKRQSVAFWCNPISGHATLYWYQQILGQGPKLLIQFQNNGVVDDSQLPKDRFSAERLKGVDSTLKIQPAKLEDSAVYLCASSPSLRGTDTQYFGPGTRLTVL.

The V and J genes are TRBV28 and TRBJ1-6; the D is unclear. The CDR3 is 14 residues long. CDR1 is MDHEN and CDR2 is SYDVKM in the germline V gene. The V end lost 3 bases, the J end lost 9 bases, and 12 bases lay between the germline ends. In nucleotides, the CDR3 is TGTGCCAGCAGTTTTCGCGTGTTAGGTTCACCCCTCCACTTT. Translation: CASSFRVLGSPLHF.

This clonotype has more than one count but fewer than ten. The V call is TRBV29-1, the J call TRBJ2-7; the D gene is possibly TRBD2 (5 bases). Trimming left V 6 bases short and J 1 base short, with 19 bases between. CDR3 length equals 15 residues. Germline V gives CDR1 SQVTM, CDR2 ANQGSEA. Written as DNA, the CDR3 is TGCAGCGTGCCCGGGATGGGCTTAAAGTCCTACGAGCAGTACTTC. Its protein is CSVPGMGLKSYEQYF.

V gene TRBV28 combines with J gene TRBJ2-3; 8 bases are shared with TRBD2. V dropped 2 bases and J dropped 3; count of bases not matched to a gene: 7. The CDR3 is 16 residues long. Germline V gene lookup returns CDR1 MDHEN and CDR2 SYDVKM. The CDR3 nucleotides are TGTGCCAGCAGTTTAATCCGCACGGGGGGGACAGATACGCAGTATTTT. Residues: CASSLIRTGGTDTQYF.

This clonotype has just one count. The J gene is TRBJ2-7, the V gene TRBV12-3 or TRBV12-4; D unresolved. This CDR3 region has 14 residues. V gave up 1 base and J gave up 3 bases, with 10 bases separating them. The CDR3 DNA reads TGTGCCAGCAGTTTAGGCAATATCGGCTACGAGCAGTACTTC. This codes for CASSLGNIGYEQYF.

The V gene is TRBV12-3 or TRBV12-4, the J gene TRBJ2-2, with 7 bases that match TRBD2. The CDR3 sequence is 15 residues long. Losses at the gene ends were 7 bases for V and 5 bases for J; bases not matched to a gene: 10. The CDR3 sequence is CASTPGGSGTGELFF. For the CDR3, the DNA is TGTGCCAGCACCCCTGGCGGGAGCGGTACCGGGGAGCTGTTTTTT.

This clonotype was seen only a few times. In DNA, the CDR3 is TGTGCCAGCAGCTCGCCATCCGACAGCCCCTATGGCTACACCTTC. Translation: CASSSPSDSPYGYTF. This sequence joins TRBV28 and TRBJ1-2; D perhaps matches TRBD1 (5 bases). Germline V gives CDR1 MDHEN, CDR2 SYDVKM. V lost 6 bases and J lost 4, with 18 bases in between. CDR3 length: 15 residues.

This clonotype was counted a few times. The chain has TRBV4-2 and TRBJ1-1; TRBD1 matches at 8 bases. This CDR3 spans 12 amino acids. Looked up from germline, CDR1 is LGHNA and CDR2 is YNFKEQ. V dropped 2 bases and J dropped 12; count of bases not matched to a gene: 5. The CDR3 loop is CASSQTGTGTFF. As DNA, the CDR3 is TGTGCCAGCAGCCAAACCGGGACAGGAACTTTCTTT.

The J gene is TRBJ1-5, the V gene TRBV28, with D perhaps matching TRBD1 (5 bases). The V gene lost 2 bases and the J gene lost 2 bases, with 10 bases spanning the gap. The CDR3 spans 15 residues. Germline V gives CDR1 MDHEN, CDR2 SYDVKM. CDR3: CASSLLSGGNQPQHF. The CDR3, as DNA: TGTGCCAGCAGTTTACTTTCGGGGGGCAATCAGCCCCAGCATTTT.

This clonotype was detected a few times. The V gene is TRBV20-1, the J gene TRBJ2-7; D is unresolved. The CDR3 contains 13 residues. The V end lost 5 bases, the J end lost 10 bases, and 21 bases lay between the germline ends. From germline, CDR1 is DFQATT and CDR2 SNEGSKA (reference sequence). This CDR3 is CSALQAVLSFQYF. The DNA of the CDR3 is TGCAGTGCTCTCCAGGCCGTCCTTAGCTTCCAGTACTTC.

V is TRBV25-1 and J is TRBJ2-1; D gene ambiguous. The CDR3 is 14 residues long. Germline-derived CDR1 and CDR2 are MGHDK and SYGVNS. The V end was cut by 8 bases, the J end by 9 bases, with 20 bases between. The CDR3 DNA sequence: TGTGCCAGCTCAACCTGGGCGTCAAACCTTGAGCAGTTCTTC. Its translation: CASSTWASNLEQFF.

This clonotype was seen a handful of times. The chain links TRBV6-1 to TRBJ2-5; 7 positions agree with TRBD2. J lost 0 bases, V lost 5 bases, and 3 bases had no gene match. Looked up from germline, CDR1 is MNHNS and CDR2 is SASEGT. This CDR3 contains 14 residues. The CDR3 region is CASSPGGYQETQYF. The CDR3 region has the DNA TGTGCCAGCAGTCCCGGGGGGTACCAAGAGACCCAGTACTTC.

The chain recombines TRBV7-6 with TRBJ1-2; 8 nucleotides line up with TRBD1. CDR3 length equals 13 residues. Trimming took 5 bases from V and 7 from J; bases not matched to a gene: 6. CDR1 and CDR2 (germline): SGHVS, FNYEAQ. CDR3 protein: CASSPGQGTGYTF. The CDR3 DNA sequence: TGTGCCAGCAGCCCAGGACAGGGAACTGGCTACACCTTC.

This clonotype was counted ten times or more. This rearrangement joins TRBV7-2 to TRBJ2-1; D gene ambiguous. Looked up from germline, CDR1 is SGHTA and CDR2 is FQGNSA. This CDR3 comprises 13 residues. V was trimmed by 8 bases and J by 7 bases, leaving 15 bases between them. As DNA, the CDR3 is TGTGCCAGCCGTCTGGGTAACGGGAATGAGCAGTTCTTC. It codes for CASRLGNGNEQFF. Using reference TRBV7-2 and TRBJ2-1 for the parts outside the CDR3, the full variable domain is GAGVSQSPSNKVTEKGKDVELRCDPISGHTALYWYRQSLGQGLEFLIYFQGNSAPDKSGLPSDRFSAERTGGSVSTLTIQRTQQEDSAVYLCASRLGNGNEQFFGPGTRLTVL.

The DNA of the CDR3 is TGTGCCAGCAGCCAAGGATTGCGATCCAAAAACATTCAGTACTTC. It specifies CASSQGLRSKNIQYF. The V call is TRBV7-9, the J call TRBJ2-4, with no clear D. Germline CDR1 SEHNR, CDR2 FQNEAQ (reference sequence). Trimming took 5 bases from V and 2 from J, leaving 13 bases between them. The length of the CDR3 is 15 residues. Full variable domain (rest looked up from reference TRBV7-9 and TRBJ2-4): DTGVSQNPRHKITKRGQNVTFRCDPISEHNRLYWYRQTLGQGPEFLTYFQNEAQLEKSRLLSDRFSAERPKGSFSTLEIQRTEQGDSAMYLCASSQGLRSKNIQYFGAGTRLSVL.

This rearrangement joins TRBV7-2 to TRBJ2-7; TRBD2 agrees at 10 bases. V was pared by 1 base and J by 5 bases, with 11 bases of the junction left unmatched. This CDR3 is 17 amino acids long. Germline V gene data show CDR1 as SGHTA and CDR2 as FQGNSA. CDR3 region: CASSLGQAGGGGDEQYV. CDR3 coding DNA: TGTGCCAGCAGCTTAGGTCAAGCGGGAGGGGGGGGGGACGAGCAGTACGTC.

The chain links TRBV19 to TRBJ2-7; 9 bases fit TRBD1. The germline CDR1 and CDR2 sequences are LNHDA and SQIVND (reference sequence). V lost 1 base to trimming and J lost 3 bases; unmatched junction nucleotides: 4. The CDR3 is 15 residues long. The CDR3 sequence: CASSIGTGGFYEQYF. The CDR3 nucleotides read TGTGCCAGTAGTATAGGAACAGGGGGCTTCTACGAGCAGTACTTC.

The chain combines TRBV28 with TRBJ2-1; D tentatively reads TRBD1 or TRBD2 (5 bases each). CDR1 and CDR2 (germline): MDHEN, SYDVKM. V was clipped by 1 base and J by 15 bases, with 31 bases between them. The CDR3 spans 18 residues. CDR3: CASSLLSSVRGAYNAPFF. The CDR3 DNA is TGTGCCAGCAGTTTATTATCCAGCGTGAGGGGCGCCTACAATGCGCCGTTCTTC.